These 19 T cell receptor beta chains were all obtained from the same sample, sequenced in a study of T cell changes during pregnancy in multiple sclerosis. Data came from immunoSEQ multiplex PCR; TCRdb stores just in-frame clones and leaves some out. The sample holds some 59,000 clones, about nine tenths seen once. Source: peripheral blood, taken in the second trimester of pregnancy. The receptors come from a female donor with multiple sclerosis, enrolled in a pregnancy study.

The chain links TRBV18 to TRBJ2-2; D is unresolved. The length of the CDR3 is 14 residues. V was shortened by 4 bases and J by 1 base, with 7 bases between the two germline ends. CDR1 and CDR2 (germline): KGHSH, LQKENI. This chain's CDR3 is CASSLTGNTGELFF. CDR3 DNA sequence: TGTGCCAGCTCACTGACTGGGAACACCGGGGAGCTGTTTTTT.

The V call is TRBV28, the J call TRBJ2-7, with D perhaps matching TRBD1 (6 bases). CDR3 size: 13 residues. Germline V gene data show CDR1 as MDHEN and CDR2 as SYDVKM. Trimming left V 3 bases short and J 1 base short, with 7 bases between. CDR3 in DNA: TGTGCCAGCAGTTTGGACAGTTCCTACGAGCAGTACTTC. It specifies CASSLDSSYEQYF.

The chain carries TRBV5-4 and TRBJ2-1, with 12 bases matching TRBD2. The CDR3 is 16 residues long. V lost 4 bases to trimming and J lost 8 bases; unmatched junction nucleotides: 10. CDR1 is SGHNT, CDR2 YYREEE, per germline (reference sequence). The CDR3 spells CASSDPSGGARYEQFF. In DNA, the CDR3 is TGTGCCAGCAGCGACCCTAGCGGGGGGGCCAGATATGAGCAGTTCTTC.

The chain employs TRBV6-5 and TRBJ2-6, with D unclear. The V gene lost 7 bases and the J gene lost 4 bases, with 11 bases spanning the gap. Germline V lookup: CDR1 MNHEY, CDR2 SVGAGI. The CDR3 is made up of 14 amino acids. The DNA for the CDR3 is TGTGCCAGCAAAGACATCTCCGGGGCCAACGTCCTGACTTTC. It encodes CASKDISGANVLTF.

This clone has only one observation. This chain links TRBV30 with TRBJ1-1; no clear D gene. Germline assignment: CDR1 GTSNPN and CDR2 SVGIG (reference sequence). The germline V and J ends were trimmed by 4 bases and 0 bases, with 21 bases remaining between them. This CDR3 region has 17 residues. CDR3 protein: CAWIPSAGIGVNTEAFF. CDR3 bases: TGTGCCTGGATTCCGAGTGCCGGGATTGGAGTGAACACTGAAGCTTTCTTT.

As for this clone: Other DNA sequences in this sample translate to the same CDR3. This sequence joins TRBV29-1 and TRBJ1-2, with 7 nucleotides matching TRBD1. CDR1 SQVTM and CDR2 ANQGSEA come from the germline V gene. This CDR3 is 12 amino acids long. The V and J ends lost 4 bases and 2 bases, in that order; junction bases with no gene match: 1. The CDR3 sequence: CSVGTGNYGYTF. CDR3 bases: TGCAGCGTTGGGACAGGAAACTATGGCTACACCTTC.

The CDR3 spells CASSQDPGSYNEQFF. DNA of the CDR3: TGTGCCAGCAGCCAAGATCCGGGCTCCTACAATGAGCAGTTCTTC. This chain uses TRBV4-2 with TRBJ2-1; D not certain. The CDR3 has 15 residues. In germline, CDR1 is LGHNA, CDR2 YNFKEQ. Between the trimmed V and J ends, which lost 0 bases and 0 bases, there was a span of 6 bases.

The rearrangement links TRBV4-3 to TRBJ1-1; 9 bases map to TRBD1. The J segment lost 0 bases and the V segment lost 0 bases, leaving 5 bases of the junction unmatched. CDR1 is LGHNA and CDR2 is YSLEER in the germline V gene. This CDR3 region has 17 residues. The CDR3 region is CASSQERWTGVNTEAFF. Here the CDR3 DNA reads TGCGCCAGCAGCCAAGAGCGCTGGACAGGGGTGAACACTGAAGCTTTCTTT.

CDR3 sequence (DNA): TGTGCCAGCAGCCAGACACGCGGAAACACCATATATTTT. Translating it yields CASSQTRGNTIYF. The J gene is TRBJ1-3, the V gene TRBV14, with unresolved D. The CDR3 loop spans 13 amino acids. Per germline, CDR1 SGHDN and CDR2 FVKESK. Between the trimmed V and J ends, which lost 3 bases and 4 bases, there was a span of 7 bases.

The V call is TRBV6-5, the J call TRBJ1-4; tentatively, D is TRBD1 (5 bases). Germline V CDR1 and CDR2: MNHEY, SVGAGI. The CDR3 length is 14 residues. V dropped 5 bases and J dropped 3 bases, with 10 bases sitting between them. The chain's CDR3 is CASSDWGANEKLFF. CDR3 sequence (DNA): TGTGCCAGCAGTGACTGGGGGGCTAATGAAAAACTGTTTTTT.

The chain links TRBV27 to TRBJ1-4; D is undetermined. The germline CDR1 and CDR2 sequences are MNHEY and SMNVEV (reference sequence). V was shortened by 5 bases and J by 0 bases, with 13 bases between the two germline ends. The CDR3 extends over 16 amino acids. CDR3 sequence (DNA): TGTGCCAGCAGTAAGACTTTAGGCCCAACTAATGAAAAACTGTTTTTT. Residues: CASSKTLGPTNEKLFF. The whole variable domain, remainder taken from reference TRBV27 and TRBJ1-4, is EAQVTQNPRYLITVTGKKLTVTCSQNMNHEYMSWYRQDPGLGLRQIYYSMNVEVTDKGDVPEGYKVSRKEKRNFPLILESPSPNQTSLYFCASSKTLGPTNEKLFFGSGTQLSVL.

This clone came up once. The CDR3 coding sequence is TGTGCCAGCAGCTACCGGACAGCCTACAATGAGCAGTTCTTC. Protein product: CASSYRTAYNEQFF. This rearrangement joins TRBV5-4 to TRBJ2-1; D is perhaps TRBD1 (6 bases). The germline V and J ends were trimmed by 3 bases and 2 bases, with 9 bases remaining between them. CDR3 size: 14 residues. Germline assignment: CDR1 SGHNT and CDR2 YYREEE (reference sequence).

The chain joins TRBV5-5 to TRBJ1-2; D is ambiguous. The germline V gene has CDR1 SGHKS and CDR2 YYEKEE (reference sequence). CDR3 length: 14 residues. Trimming removed 0 bases from V and 5 bases from J, with 11 bases in between. CDR3 region: CASSLEPRLYGYTF. The CDR3 DNA sequence: TGTGCCAGCAGCTTGGAACCTCGCCTATATGGCTACACCTTC.

The rearrangement uses TRBV7-6 and TRBJ2-2; D possibly corresponds to TRBD2 (6 bases). The CDR3 length is 18 residues. CDR1 and CDR2 (germline): SGHVS, FNYEAQ. The germline V and J ends were trimmed by 5 bases and 5 bases, with 24 bases remaining between them. CDR3 bases: TGTGCCAGCAGCCCACCCAAGGGTGGAGGGGATTTTACCGGGGAGCTGTTTTTT. Translating gives CASSPPKGGGDFTGELFF.

The rearrangement uses TRBV19 and TRBJ2-1; TRBD1 matches 9 bases. Germline assignment: CDR1 LNHDA and CDR2 SQIVND (reference sequence). The CDR3 has 16 amino acids. With V trimmed by 5 bases and J by 6 bases, 11 bases remained unmatched. The CDR3 sequence: CASSPHEGQGTNEQFF. The CDR3 DNA is TGTGCCAGTAGTCCGCACGAGGGACAGGGCACCAATGAGCAGTTCTTC.

The chain carries TRBV19 and TRBJ1-4; possible D gene TRBD1, 5 bases. CDR1 LNHDA and CDR2 SQIVND come from the germline V gene (reference sequence). The V end was cut by 6 bases, the J end by 4 bases, with 15 bases between. This CDR3 is 15 amino acids long. Here the CDR3 DNA reads TGTGCCAGTAGCCCCAGGAGGGGCAGTAATGAAAAACTGTTTTTT. Translation gives CASSPRRGSNEKLFF.

In this sample, this clone turned up once. V usage is TRBV4-3 and J usage is TRBJ2-3, with TRBD2 matching 9 bases. Germline V gene data show CDR1 as LGHNA and CDR2 as YSLEER. V shed 0 bases and J 1 base; nucleotides not matched to a gene: 2. CDR3 length: 16 amino acids. CDR3: CASSQDPSGGTDTQYF. CDR3 nucleotide sequence: TGCGCCAGCAGCCAAGACCCTAGCGGGGGCACAGATACGCAGTATTTT.

This rearrangement joins TRBV30 to TRBJ1-6, with 7 bases identical to TRBD1. The CDR3 covers 12 residues. With 5 bases clipped from V and 10 bases from J, the junction kept 5 bases outside the gene matches. Germline V gene lookup returns CDR1 GTSNPN and CDR2 SVGIG (reference sequence). The CDR3 DNA follows: TGTGCCTGGCGACAGGGAGAATCACCCCTCCACTTT. It codes for CAWRQGESPLHF.

The J gene is TRBJ2-7, the V gene TRBV4-3; weak D call: TRBD2 (6 bases). V was pared by 1 base and J by 3 bases, with 7 bases between. The CDR3 is 13 residues long. Looked up from germline, CDR1 is LGHNA and CDR2 is YSLEER. CDR3 loop: CASSQVRGYEQYF. Written as DNA, the CDR3 is TGCGCCAGCAGCCAAGTGCGGGGCTACGAGCAGTACTTC.